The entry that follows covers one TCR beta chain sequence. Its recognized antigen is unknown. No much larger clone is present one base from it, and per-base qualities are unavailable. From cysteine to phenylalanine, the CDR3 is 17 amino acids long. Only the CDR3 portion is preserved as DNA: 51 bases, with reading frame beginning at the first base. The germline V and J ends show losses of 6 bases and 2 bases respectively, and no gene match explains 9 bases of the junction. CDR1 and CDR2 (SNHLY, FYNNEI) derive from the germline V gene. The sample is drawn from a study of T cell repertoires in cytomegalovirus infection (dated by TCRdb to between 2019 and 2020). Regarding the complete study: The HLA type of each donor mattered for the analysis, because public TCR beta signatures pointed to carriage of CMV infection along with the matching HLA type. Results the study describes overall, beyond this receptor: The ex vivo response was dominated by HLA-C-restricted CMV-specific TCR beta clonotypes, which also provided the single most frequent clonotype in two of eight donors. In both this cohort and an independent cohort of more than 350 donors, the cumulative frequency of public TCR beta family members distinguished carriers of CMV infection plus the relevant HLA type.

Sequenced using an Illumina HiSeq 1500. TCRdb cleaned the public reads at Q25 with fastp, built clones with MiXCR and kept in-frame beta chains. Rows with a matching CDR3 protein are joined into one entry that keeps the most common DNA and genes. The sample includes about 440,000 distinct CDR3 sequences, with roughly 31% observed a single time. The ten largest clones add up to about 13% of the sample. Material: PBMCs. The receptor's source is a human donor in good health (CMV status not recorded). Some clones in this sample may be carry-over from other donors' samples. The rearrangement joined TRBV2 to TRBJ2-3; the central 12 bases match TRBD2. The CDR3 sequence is CASRKGLAGPNTDTQYF. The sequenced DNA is TGTGCCAGCAGAAAGGGACTAGCGGGCCCTAACACAGATACGCAGTATTTT.